Below, 26 T cell receptor beta chains from the same sample are listed, as sequenced in a study of T cells in women clearing cervical HPV infection. Here immunoSEQ multiplex PCR was the method, and the copy in TCRdb shows in-frame clones only, minus some. The table counts around 30,000 clones; 3% to 4% lies in the top ten. The source material was blood buffy coat. All receptors derive from a woman between 18 and 70 years old with a cervical HPV16 infection that either progressed to CIN3+ or cleared (not recorded which).

Comments on this clone: Read coverage stops 3 residues before the CDR3 terminus; the germline J gene supplies the remainder. The chain has TRBV6-1 and TRBJ2-7, with 7 bases fitting TRBD1. J gave up 0 bases and V 5 bases, and 4 bases lay outside the gene matches. Germline V gene sequence: CDR1 MNHNS, CDR2 SASEGT. CDR3 length equals 14 residues. The part of the CDR3 DNA that was read is TGTGCCAGCAGTCAAGACAGGGCCTCCTACGAG. Translated: CASSQDRASYE. The whole CDR3 reads CASSQDRASYEQYF.

Details on this clone: Read sequence stops 3 residues before the CDR3 end, and the germline J gene provides the missing end. The chain couples TRBV2 to TRBJ1-1, with D possibly matching TRBD1 (5 bases). V lost 5 bases, J lost 5 bases, and 12 bases lay in between. CDR3 length: 13 amino acids. Germline loops: CDR1 SNHLY, CDR2 FYNNEI. The sequenced part of the CDR3 DNA is TGTGCCAGCAGTCCACTAAGGGGAACTGAA. As protein: CASSPLRGTE. The complete CDR3 sequence is CASSPLRGTEAFF.

CDR3 DNA, as far as it was read: TGTGCCAGCAAGCGGGACCTACAAGGGGATGAG. Protein product: CASKRDLQGDE. Given in full, the CDR3 is CASKRDLQGDEQFF. The chain joins TRBV2 to TRBJ2-1; 7 nucleotides match TRBD2. The read ends 3 residues before the CDR3 terminus; that terminus is restored from the germline J gene. Germline V gives CDR1 SNHLY, CDR2 FYNNEI. The CDR3 has 14 residues. With V trimmed by 7 bases and J by 8 bases, 11 bases remained unmatched.

Details on this clone: The CDR3 end is not reached by the read, which stops 3 residues before it; the germline J gene fills it in. This chain uses TRBV18 with TRBJ1-1; 8 positions agree with TRBD1. Germline CDR1 is KGHSH and CDR2 is LQKENI. The CDR3 length is 15 residues. The CDR3 bases that were read are TGTGCCAGCTCACCGGGCAGGGGGCTTTACAATGAG. This sequence encodes CASSPGRGLYNE. In full, the CDR3 is CASSPGRGLYNEAFF.

Worth noting for this clone: The CDR3 end falls 3 residues outside the read, so it is completed with the germline J gene. This rearrangement joins TRBV7-4 to TRBJ2-3; 8 bases agree with TRBD2. This CDR3 contains 17 residues. The V gene's germline CDR1 is SGHVT and CDR2 SQSDAQ. V was clipped by 6 bases and J by 2 bases; unmatched bases: 13. Here the CDR3 reads CASSFNSAGGLTDTQYF. Incomplete CDR3 DNA: TGTGCCAGCAGTTTTAACTCCGCGGGGGGCCTCACAGATACG.

Of note for this clone: The sequence runs out 3 residues before the end of the CDR3; the remainder is reconstructed from the germline J gene. The rearrangement uses TRBV29-1 and TRBJ1-4; TRBD1 matches at 8 bases. The CDR3 is made up of 15 amino acids. Germline lookup yields CDR1 SQVTM and CDR2 ANQGSEA. With 4 bases clipped from V and 4 bases from J, the junction kept 8 bases outside the gene matches. The covered CDR3 bases are TGCAGCGTTGGGAGGACAGGGACTTATAATGAAAAA. This translates into CSVGRTGTYNEK. The whole CDR3 reads CSVGRTGTYNEKLFF.

About this clone itself: The read ends 3 residues early relative to the CDR3; the germline J gene fills the gap. V usage is TRBV20-1 and J usage is TRBJ2-5; possibly TRBD1 or TRBD2 for D (5 bases each). Germline-derived CDR1 and CDR2 are DFQATT and SNEGSKA (reference sequence). Trimming pared 6 bases from V and 5 bases from J, leaving 16 bases between. This CDR3 contains 13 residues. The chain's CDR3 is CSAEGRAAETQYF. CDR3 DNA, as far as it was read: TGCAGTGCCGAGGGCAGGGCGGCCGAGACC.

Comment on this clone: The sequenced fragment ends 3 residues before the CDR3 boundary, so the rest is inferred from the germline J gene. This chain connects TRBV5-4 to TRBJ1-5, with D possibly matching TRBD1 (6 bases). Germline CDR1 SGHNT, CDR2 YYREEE (reference sequence). The CDR3 consists of 14 residues. Trimming stripped 4 bases from V and 2 bases from J, with 10 bases between. The DNA read from the CDR3 is TGTGCCAGCAGCACAGGGAGGGGCAATCAGCCC. Protein sequence: CASSTGRGNQP. The full CDR3 sequence reads CASSTGRGNQPQHF.

Notes on this clone: The read terminates 3 residues before the CDR3 end, so the remaining end is supplied by the germline J gene. The V call is TRBV19, the J call TRBJ2-1, with TRBD1 matching 8 bases. CDR1 and CDR2 from the germline V gene are LNHDA and SQIVND (reference sequence). Germline trimming cut 5 bases from V and 9 bases from J; bases unmatched to any gene: 6. The CDR3 is 13 residues long. CDR3 residues: CASSLDRGGEQFF. CDR3 bases read: TGTGCCAGTAGTCTCGACAGGGGCGGTGAG.

To note about this clone: The read stops 3 residues short of the end of the CDR3; the missing end is completed from the germline J gene. The V gene is TRBV19, the J gene TRBJ1-2, with TRBD1 matching 9 bases. The ends lost 3 bases at V and 2 bases at J; junction bases unmatched: 1. The CDR3 consists of 14 residues. Germline CDR1 reads LNHDA; CDR2 reads SQIVND (reference sequence). Partial CDR3 DNA: TGTGCCAGTAGTATGGGACAGGGAAACTATGGC. This sequence encodes CASSMGQGNYG. The CDR3, in full, reads CASSMGQGNYGYTF.

A note on this clone: The read ends 3 residues before the CDR3 terminus; that terminus is restored from the germline J gene. The gene calls are TRBV2 and TRBJ2-4; weak D call: TRBD2 (6 bases). The CDR3 runs to 12 residues. CDR1 and CDR2 (germline): SNHLY, FYNNEI. The sequenced part of the CDR3 DNA is TGTGCCAGCAGTGGGGGCTTCGGGGGT. It specifies CASSGGFGG. The complete CDR3 sequence is CASSGGFGGQYF. The whole variable domain, remainder taken from reference TRBV2 and TRBJ2-4, is EPEVTQTPSHQVTQMGQEVILRCVPISNHLYFYWYRQILGQKVEFLVSFYNNEISEKSEIFDDQFSVERPDGSNFTLKIRSTKLEDSAMYFCASSGGFGGQYFGAGTRLSVL.

The sequenced part of the CDR3 DNA is TGCAGTGCGCAGAGGGGAGGGGGCGTGGGTAGGGAGACC. It yields the protein CSAQRGGGVGRET. The complete CDR3 sequence is CSAQRGGGVGRETQYF. The chain recombines TRBV20-1 with TRBJ2-5; D possibly uses TRBD1 or TRBD2 (7 bases each). The read ends 3 residues shy of where the CDR3 ends; the end is completed using the germline J gene. There are 16 residues in the CDR3. The V gene's germline CDR1 is DFQATT and CDR2 SNEGSKA (reference sequence). V dropped 6 bases and J dropped 5 bases, with 25 bases sitting between them.

CDR3 bases read: TGTGCCAGTCGTAAGCGGACAGGGGACTACGAG. Translating it yields CASRKRTGDYE. The whole CDR3 is CASRKRTGDYEQYF. The chain employs TRBV12-3 or TRBV12-4 and TRBJ2-7; 9 bases agree with TRBD1. Read sequence stops 3 residues before the CDR3 end, and the germline J gene provides the missing end. V lost 9 bases, J lost 3 bases, and 9 bases stayed unmatched. This CDR3 comprises 14 residues.

With respect to this clone: Read coverage stops 3 residues before the CDR3 terminus; the germline J gene supplies the remainder. The rearrangement joins TRBV19 to TRBJ2-4, with TRBD1 as a possible D gene (5 bases). The length of the CDR3 is 14 residues. CDR1 is LNHDA and CDR2 is SQIVND in the germline V gene (reference sequence). The CDR3 bases that were read are TGTGCCAGTAAGGGCCCCCAGGGAAACTATGGT. Protein sequence: CASKGPQGNYG. The CDR3 in its entirety is CASKGPQGNYGQYF.

By frequency, this clone registers medium-sized. The read ends 3 residues shy of where the CDR3 ends; the end is completed using the germline J gene. The chain couples TRBV6-2 or TRBV6-3 to TRBJ2-4; D is possibly TRBD1 (6 bases). V shed 2 bases and J shed 1 base, with 9 bases lying between them. The CDR3 totals 15 residues. Germline V gene lookup returns CDR1 MNHEY and CDR2 SVGEGT. CDR3 DNA, as far as it was read: TGTGCCAGCAGTTACGGGGGCGTTGCCAAAAACATT. Amino acid sequence: CASSYGGVAKNI. The CDR3 in its entirety is CASSYGGVAKNIQYF.

CDR3 protein: CASSPPGQTYGYTF. CDR3 DNA (partial): TGTGCCAGCTCACCACCGGGACAGACCTACGGG. This chain connects TRBV18 to TRBJ1-2; 7 bases line up with TRBD1. The CDR3 goes on 3 residues after the read ends, and that part is filled in from the germline J gene. This CDR3 has 14 amino acids. Germline assignment: CDR1 KGHSH and CDR2 LQKENI.

In the case of this clone: The read terminates 3 residues before the CDR3 end, so the remaining end is supplied by the germline J gene. The chain links TRBV30 to TRBJ1-2; the D gene is possibly TRBD1 (5 bases). Germline loops: CDR1 GTSNPN, CDR2 SVGIG (reference sequence). The CDR3 is made up of 11 amino acids. The CDR3 reads CAWSVRDTYTF. The part of the CDR3 DNA that was read is TGTGCCTGGAGTGTCAGGGATACC.

Details on this clone: The read is 3 residues too short to cover the CDR3 end, so that end is filled in from the germline J gene. The rearrangement links TRBV19 to TRBJ1-2, with a weak D call TRBD1 (6 bases). CDR1 and CDR2 from the germline V gene are LNHDA and SQIVND (reference sequence). The length of the CDR3 is 17 residues. Trimming cost V 4 bases and J 4 bases, with 22 bases left between them. The sequenced CDR3 bases are TGTGCCAGTAGTAAGCCCTTGGAGACAGGCATCAGCTATGGC. Encoded protein: CASSKPLETGISYG. The whole CDR3 reads CASSKPLETGISYGYTF.

On this clone: Sequencing ends 3 residues short of the CDR3 end; the germline J gene provides the rest. The chain links TRBV7-3 to TRBJ2-1; 10 bases map to TRBD2. Germline trimming cut 6 bases from V and 6 bases from J; bases unmatched to any gene: 8. CDR1 and CDR2 from the germline V gene are SGHTA and FQGTGA. This CDR3 comprises 15 residues. This CDR3 is CASSPQRGGLNEQFF. CDR3 DNA (partial): TGTGCCAGCAGTCCTCAGCGGGGGGGCCTCAATGAG.

As to this clone: The read falls 3 residues short of the CDR3 end, and the missing part is taken from the germline J gene. The gene calls are TRBV25-1 and TRBJ2-1; possible D gene TRBD1, 6 bases. There are 11 residues in the CDR3. The V gene's germline CDR1 is MGHDK and CDR2 SYGVNS. V was trimmed by 9 bases and J by 6 bases, leaving 9 bases between them. CDR3 sequence: CASTGFNEQFF. The CDR3 DNA, read in part, is TGTGCCAGTACAGGGTTCAATGAG.

CDR3: CASSPGDQGNNQPQHF. CDR3 bases read: TGTGCCAGCTCACCAGGTGATCAGGGGAACAATCAGCCC. The gene calls are TRBV18 and TRBJ1-5, with a tentative D call TRBD1 (6 bases). The read ends 3 residues shy of where the CDR3 ends; the end is completed using the germline J gene. Trimming stripped 2 bases from V and 3 bases from J, with 14 bases between. Germline CDR1 and CDR2: KGHSH and LQKENI. CDR3 size: 16 residues. Combining the CDR3 with reference TRBV18 and TRBJ1-5 gives the whole variable domain NAGVMQNPRHLVRRRGQEARLRCSPMKGHSHVYWYRQLPEEGLKFMVYLQKENIIDESGMPKERFSAEFPKEGPSILRIQQVVRGDSAAYFCASSPGDQGNNQPQHFGDGTRLSIL.

In the case of this clone: The CDR3 goes on 3 residues after the read ends, and that part is filled in from the germline J gene. The V and J genes are TRBV18 and TRBJ1-4; D is unresolved. Germline assignment: CDR1 KGHSH and CDR2 LQKENI. This CDR3 contains 14 residues. The CDR3 here is CASSQETNNSPLFF. CDR3 DNA (partial): TGTGCCAGCTCACAGGAGACAAATAATTCACCA.

To note about this clone: Read data end 3 residues before the CDR3 end; the end is taken from the germline J gene. The genes are TRBV9 and TRBJ2-3; TRBD1 aligns across 7 bases. This CDR3 comprises 13 residues. The junction had 7 bases not matched to a gene; V was cut back by 6 bases and J by 6 bases. Germline CDR1 is SGDLS and CDR2 is YYNGEE. The CDR3 bases that were read are TGTGCCAGCATCTACCTCAGGGGGGATACG. Protein product: CASIYLRGDT. The full CDR3 protein reads CASIYLRGDTQYF.

As to this clone: The read ends 3 residues early relative to the CDR3; the germline J gene fills the gap. This chain links TRBV7-8 with TRBJ2-5, with 9 bases fitting TRBD2. In germline, CDR1 is SGHVS, CDR2 FQNEAQ. The CDR3 runs 15 residues. The CDR3 loop is CASSFGTSQADTQYF. The part of the CDR3 DNA that was read is TGTGCCAGCAGCTTTGGGACTAGCCAAGCAGATACC.

Points on this clone: The read terminates 3 residues before the CDR3 end, so the remaining end is supplied by the germline J gene. This chain links TRBV20-1 with TRBJ2-1; 8 bases are shared with TRBD2. The CDR3 is made up of 15 amino acids. CDR1 and CDR2 (germline): DFQATT, SNEGSKA (reference sequence). V shed 1 base, J shed 0 bases, and the junction held 2 bases outside the gene matches. CDR3 DNA (partial): TGCAGTGCTAGAGTCAGCGGGGGCTCCTACAATGAG. Its translation is CSARVSGGSYNE. The whole CDR3 is CSARVSGGSYNEQFF.

A word on this clone: The CDR3 end is not reached by the read, which stops 3 residues before it; the germline J gene fills it in. The chain links TRBV19 to TRBJ1-4; tentatively, D is TRBD1 (5 bases). In germline, CDR1 is LNHDA, CDR2 SQIVND (reference sequence). The CDR3 sequence is 16 residues long. The CDR3 sequence is CATRPPGGIRDSPLFF. The sequenced CDR3 bases are TGTGCCACGCGCCCTCCCGGGGGGATACGGGATTCACCA.